These T cell receptor beta chains were read from a single sample in a study of CD8 T cells in Susac syndrome. From the immunoSEQ multiplex PCR reads, TCRdb called clonotypes with MiXCR, one entry per CDR3 protein. Counted here are approximately 160,000 distinct CDR3 sequences, 93% occurring once; the ten biggest clones make up over 0.11%. Sample: CD4+ T cells from PBMCs. The receptors derive from a human donor in good health. Each CDR3 is given with its conserved first and last residue. Fields, in order: V gene, J gene, D gene, clone size, CDR3 protein, CDR3 DNA. D genes are given only for firm matches. Clone size, where shown, is once, few, many, or a class for clones that have expanded.

TRBV5-6,TRBJ2-2,NA,NA,CASSLAGSTGELFF,TGTGCCAGCAGCTTGGCAGGGTCTACCGGGGAGCTGTTTTTT
TRBV10-3,TRBJ1-2,TRBD1,once,CAISEIKGGQESRGYTF,TGTGCCATCAGTGAGATAAAGGGAGGACAGGAATCTCGGGGCTACACCTTC
TRBV27,TRBJ2-5,TRBD1,NA,CASNHRGGETQYF,TGTGCCAGCAACCACAGGGGCGGTGAGACCCAGTACTTC
TRBV30,TRBJ1-4,NA,NA,CAWSIGAGLNEKLFF,TGTGCCTGGAGTATAGGAGCAGGTCTTAATGAAAAACTGTTTTTT
TRBV19,TRBJ2-2,NA,NA,CASSGTPNTGELFF,TGTGCTAGCTCGGGGACACCAAACACCGGGGAGCTGTTTTTT
TRBV6-5,TRBJ1-1,TRBD1,few,CASSLQGANTEAFF,TGTGCCAGCAGTTTACAGGGGGCGAACACTGAAGCTTTCTTT
TRBV10-3,TRBJ2-3,TRBD1,NA,CAITPGQGGADTQYF,TGTGCCATCACTCCGGGACAGGGAGGGGCAGATACGCAGTATTTT
TRBV3-1,TRBJ2-1,NA,NA,CASSQDIARGNEQFF,TGTGCCAGCAGCCAAGATATTGCCAGGGGCAATGAGCAGTTCTTC
TRBV6-5,TRBJ2-7,TRBD1,NA,CASTSPGQGSYEQYF,TGTGCCAGCACGTCGCCGGGACAGGGGTCGTACGAGCAGTACTTC
TRBV5-4,TRBJ2-5,NA,NA,CASSSGTAGETQYF,TGTGCCAGCAGCTCCGGGACAGCGGGCGAGACCCAGTACTTC
TRBV6-5,TRBJ2-7,NA,NA,CASSYFQGGGIYEQYF,TGTGCCAGCAGTTACTTCCAAGGTGGAGGGATCTACGAGCAGTACTTC
TRBV6-5,TRBJ2-7,TRBD2,NA,CASSPRLAGGYEQYF,TGTGCCAGCAGTCCGAGACTAGCGGGGGGTTACGAGCAGTACTTC
TRBV7-2,TRBJ2-5,NA,NA,CASSPLPETQYF,TGTGCCAGCAGCCCACTGCCAGAGACCCAGTACTTC
TRBV29-1,TRBJ1-2,NA,NA,CSVPRGALRGYTF,TGCAGCGTCCCAAGGGGGGCCCTTAGAGGCTACACCTTC
TRBV18,TRBJ2-2,TRBD1,once,CASSRTGPGAGELFF,TGTGCCAGCTCACGGACAGGGCCAGGGGCCGGGGAGCTGTTTTTT
TRBV2,TRBJ1-2,NA,NA,CASSEAVNYGYTF,TGTGCCAGCAGTGAAGCGGTCAACTATGGCTACACCTTC
TRBV6-1,TRBJ2-4,TRBD1,once,CASKGGAGDIQYF,TGTGCCAGCAAAGGGGGCGCAGGGGACATTCAGTACTTC
TRBV20-1,TRBJ1-2,TRBD1,NA,CSVGRTGAYGYTF,TGCAGTGTCGGGAGAACAGGGGCCTATGGCTACACCTTC
TRBV5-4,TRBJ2-2,NA,NA,CASSFQGLGNGELFF,TGTGCCAGCAGCTTTCAAGGGTTAGGCAACGGGGAGCTGTTTTTT
TRBV5-1,TRBJ1-1,NA,NA,CASSLDGVEAFF,TGCGCCAGCAGCTTGGATGGGGTTGAGGCTTTCTTT
TRBV20-1,TRBJ1-2,NA,NA,CSASQGFPTLGYTF,TGCAGTGCTTCCCAGGGCTTCCCGACGTTGGGCTACACCTTC
TRBV4-2,TRBJ2-7,TRBD2,NA,CASSWGLAAYEQYF,TGTGCCAGCAGTTGGGGACTAGCTGCTTACGAGCAGTACTTC
TRBV29-1,TRBJ2-3,TRBD2,NA,CSVEGGTRTDTQYF,TGCAGCGTTGAGGGGGGGACCAGGACAGATACGCAGTATTTT
TRBV3-1,TRBJ1-4,NA,once,CASSRQTTNEKLFF,TGTGCCAGCAGCCGACAGACAACTAATGAAAAACTGTTTTTT
TRBV29-1,TRBJ1-2,TRBD1,NA,CSGGTAQEYGYTF,TGCAGCGGGGGGACAGCGCAAGAATATGGCTACACCTTC
TRBV6-6,TRBJ2-2,TRBD1,NA,CASSTPTGPGELFF,TGTGCCAGCAGTACCCCGACAGGGCCCGGGGAGCTGTTTTTT
TRBV7-9,TRBJ2-7,NA,NA,CASSLVEGHEQYF,TGTGCCAGCAGCTTAGTGGAGGGCCACGAGCAGTACTTC
TRBV10-1,TRBJ1-3,NA,NA,CASSSDVHSGNTIYF,TGCGCCAGCAGTTCCGACGTCCACTCTGGAAACACCATATATTTT
TRBV11-2,TRBJ2-7,TRBD2,NA,CASSYEGTSGVSEQYF,TGTGCCAGCAGCTACGAAGGGACTAGCGGGGTGAGCGAGCAGTACTTC
TRBV20-1,TRBJ1-4,NA,NA,CSASKGRQEEKLFF,TGCAGTGCTAGTAAGGGACGGCAGGAGGAAAAACTGTTTTTT
TRBV2,TRBJ2-7,NA,NA,CASSRSGAGAEQYF,TGTGCCAGCAGTAGATCCGGGGCCGGGGCCGAGCAGTACTTC
TRBV5-1,TRBJ2-5,NA,NA,CASSLENGWETQYF,TGCGCCAGCAGCTTGGAAAATGGGTGGGAGACCCAGTACTTC
TRBV15,TRBJ1-1,NA,once,CATSRGRTENTEAFF,TGTGCCACCAGCAGAGGACGGACAGAGAACACTGAAGCTTTCTTT
TRBV4-2,TRBJ2-3,TRBD2,NA,CASSQGRGGRDTQYF,TGTGCCAGCAGCCAAGGGCGGGGGGGCCGAGATACGCAGTATTTT
TRBV14,TRBJ1-2,NA,NA,CASSQVPGVYGYTF,TGTGCCAGCAGCCAAGTACCCGGGGTTTATGGCTACACCTTC
TRBV18,TRBJ1-2,NA,NA,CASSPETAFFSYGYTF,TGTGCCAGCTCACCCGAGACAGCCTTCTTTAGCTATGGCTACACCTTC
TRBV5-6,TRBJ1-2,TRBD1,NA,CASSHTGGLTYGYTF,TGTGCCAGCAGCCATACAGGGGGCCTTACCTATGGCTACACCTTC
TRBV9,TRBJ2-3,TRBD2,NA,CASSVGRTSGGVTDTQYF,TGTGCCAGCAGCGTAGGGCGGACTAGCGGGGGGGTAACAGATACGCAGTATTTT
TRBV9,TRBJ2-7,NA,NA,CASSATLGSLSYEQYF,TGTGCCAGCAGCGCAACCCTCGGCAGTCTCTCCTACGAGCAGTACTTC
TRBV30,TRBJ2-3,TRBD2,NA,CAWSVRVAGGLDTQYF,TGTGCCTGGAGTGTACGGGTAGCGGGGGGCCTAGATACGCAGTATTTT
TRBV3-1,TRBJ2-3,NA,NA,CASTLGRRLSTDTQYF,TGTGCCAGCACCCTCGGACGGAGGCTAAGCACAGATACGCAGTATTTT
TRBV9,TRBJ1-1,NA,NA,CASSFSVAFTEAFF,TGTGCCAGCAGCTTCTCTGTCGCTTTCACTGAAGCTTTCTTT
TRBV10-3,TRBJ2-3,NA,NA,CAISTFGQLATDTQYF,TGTGCCATCAGTACCTTCGGGCAGCTCGCCACAGATACGCAGTATTTT
TRBV29-1,TRBJ1-1,NA,NA,CSVAVGQALAFF,TGCAGCGTTGCAGTCGGCCAGGCCTTAGCTTTCTTT
TRBV3-1,TRBJ2-1,TRBD1,once,CASSNSGTVNEQFF,TGTGCCAGCAGCAACTCCGGGACAGTCAATGAGCAGTTCTTC
TRBV18,TRBJ2-5,TRBD1,NA,CASSPPRTGQETQYF,TGTGCCAGCTCACCTCCCCGGACAGGGCAAGAGACCCAGTACTTC
TRBV18,TRBJ2-7,NA,NA,CASSQGEGYEQYF,TGTGCCAGCTCACAGGGGGAGGGCTACGAGCAGTACTTC
TRBV20-1,TRBJ2-7,NA,NA,CSARDLLSGYEQYF,TGCAGTGCTAGAGATTTGCTTTCGGGTTACGAGCAGTACTTC
TRBV5-8,TRBJ1-5,TRBD1,NA,CASSATGGASQHF,TGTGCCAGCAGCGCCACAGGGGGCGCATCCCAGCATTTT
TRBV6-1,TRBJ2-5,TRBD1,few,CASSRQGGQETQYF,TGTGCCAGCAGTAGACAGGGGGGGCAAGAGACCCAGTACTTC
TRBV20-1,TRBJ2-2,TRBD1,NA,CSARDRRQGTPGELFF,TGCAGTGCTAGAGATAGGAGACAGGGGACCCCCGGGGAGCTGTTTTTT
TRBV6-6,TRBJ2-1,NA,NA,CASSYSQSSYNEQFF,TGTGCCAGCAGTTACTCCCAGAGCTCCTACAATGAGCAGTTCTTC
TRBV4-1,TRBJ2-5,NA,NA,CASALRAGDKKKYF,TGCGCCAGCGCCCTGAGGGCAGGGGACAAGAAAAAGTACTTC